This record looks at one TCR beta chain sequence and its context. Its matching antigen is unknown. Primers used in a second PCR of roughly 6 to 11 cycles were a sample-barcoded 5' primer and a J-beta primer mix. TCRdb re-called the 5' RACE reads through MiXCR, storing one row per CDR3 protein. The sample lists more than 700,000 distinct CDR3 sequences; about 55% were seen once. This sample is part of a study of blood T cells in healthy people across ages. Findings and limits, study-wide: Measured against age, TCR beta diversity per million T cells decreased in a roughly linear manner.

V was shortened by 5 bases and J by 2 bases, with 12 bases between the two germline ends. Germline lookup yields CDR1 DFQATT and CDR2 SNEGSKA (reference sequence). The CDR3 runs to 13 residues. The receptor was isolated from a man older than 75 in good health. This chain connects TRBV20-1 to TRBJ2-5; no definite D call. Sequenced input: blood. CDR3 in amino acids: CSAPPLAQETQYF. CDR3 coding DNA: TGCAGTGCTCCCCCGCTGGCACAAGAGACCCAGTACTTC.